These 31 T cell receptor beta chains share one sample of origin, sequenced in a study of T cell repertoires in cytomegalovirus infection. Each CDR3 protein gets one entry after TCRdb re-called the reads with MiXCR. The data contain 45,000 to 50,000 distinct CDR3 sequences, about a fifth of them singletons. The antigens these receptors bind are not known. The sample here was CD8+ T cells from cultured PBMCs, taken from culture after CMV antigen stimulation. The receptors derive from a human donor in good health (CMV status not recorded). Some clones in this sample may be carry-over from other donors' samples.

This clonotype has ten or more counts. The chain links TRBV7-9 to TRBJ2-5; D is tentatively TRBD1 or TRBD2 (5 bases each). In germline, CDR1 is SEHNR, CDR2 FQNEAQ (reference sequence). The CDR3 runs 15 residues. V was shortened by 0 bases and J by 3 bases, with 11 bases between the two germline ends. CDR3 nucleotides: TGTGCCAGCAGCTTAGCGAGAGGGACGGAAGAGACCCAGTACTTC. This gives the protein CASSLARGTEETQYF. Supplemented by reference TRBV7-9 and TRBJ2-5, the full variable domain reads DTGVSQNPRHKITKRGQNVTFRCDPISEHNRLYWYRQTLGQGPEFLTYFQNEAQLEKSRLLSDRFSAERPKGSFSTLEIQRTEQGDSAMYLCASSLARGTEETQYFGPGTRLLVL.

The genes are TRBV5-6 and TRBJ2-4; TRBD2 agrees at 8 bases. The CDR3 contains 17 residues. Per germline, CDR1 SGHDT and CDR2 YYEEEE. J lost 5 bases, V lost 0 bases, and 10 bases had no gene match. The CDR3 nucleotides are TGTGCCAGCAGCTTGGGGAGTAGCGGGGAGGCCGAAAACATTCAGTACTTC. This encodes CASSLGSSGEAENIQYF.

This clonotype was counted between two and nine times. CDR3 sequence reads: CASSLAGAFYEQYF. The DNA of the CDR3 is TGTGCCAGCAGCTTAGCGGGGGCCTTCTACGAGCAGTACTTC. The chain links TRBV7-3 to TRBJ2-7; a weak D match, TRBD2 (7 bases). This CDR3 spans 14 amino acids. Germline CDR1 SGHTA, CDR2 FQGTGA. The V end lost 2 bases, the J end lost 3 bases, and 11 bases lay between the germline ends.

V and J are TRBV6-6 and TRBJ1-1; tentatively, D is TRBD1 (6 bases). Germline-derived CDR1 and CDR2 are MNHNY and SVGAGI (reference sequence). CDR3 size: 18 residues. V shed 1 base and J shed 11 bases, with 29 bases lying between them. DNA for the CDR3: TGTGCCAGCAGTTACTTGAGACCCCAGGACAGCAGGGCCCTGCGTGCTTTCTTT. Its protein is CASSYLRPQDSRALRAFF.

In its sample, this clonotype was seen many times. The chain carries TRBV7-9 and TRBJ2-1; D may match TRBD1 or TRBD2 (5 bases each). The V and J ends lost 11 bases and 9 bases respectively, with 17 bases between them. CDR1 is SEHNR, CDR2 FQNEAQ, per germline (reference sequence). This CDR3 contains 12 residues. CDR3: CAGVGVGGEQFF. The CDR3 DNA follows: TGTGCCGGGGTCGGGGTTGGGGGTGAGCAGTTCTTC.

At least ten counts were recorded for this clonotype. The gene calls are TRBV7-9 and TRBJ1-1; D remains unclear. The germline V gene encodes CDR1 SEHNR and CDR2 FQNEAQ (reference sequence). Trimming left V 1 base short and J 4 bases short, with 10 bases between. CDR3 size: 14 residues. This CDR3 reads CASSLVTDGTEAFF. Written as DNA, the CDR3 is TGTGCCAGCAGCTTAGTGACGGACGGCACTGAAGCTTTCTTT.

This clonotype was detected only a few times. This chain connects TRBV27 to TRBJ1-1; 8 positions match TRBD1. The CDR3 is made up of 16 amino acids. V dropped 3 bases and J dropped 1; count of bases not matched to a gene: 7. Germline lookup yields CDR1 MNHEY and CDR2 SMNVEV (reference sequence). Here the CDR3 reads CASSFLRTGPNTEAFF. The CDR3, as DNA: TGTGCCAGCAGTTTTCTCAGGACAGGGCCGAACACTGAAGCTTTCTTT.

This clonotype has just one count. The rearrangement joins TRBV3-1 to TRBJ2-1; TRBD2 agrees at 13 bases. The CDR3 covers 14 residues. The V segment lost 8 bases and the J segment 4 bases; nucleotides outside the gene matches: 2. Per the germline V gene, CDR1 is LGHDT and CDR2 is YNNKEL (reference sequence). The CDR3 DNA is TGTGCCAGCGGGACTAGCGGGAAGTACAATGAGCAGTTCTTC. It translates to CASGTSGKYNEQFF.

The sample holds a few counts of this clonotype. This sequence joins TRBV4-3 and TRBJ2-1, with 13 bases fitting TRBD2. The junction had 10 bases not matched to a gene; V was cut back by 1 base and J by 4 bases. Germline V gene lookup returns CDR1 LGHNA and CDR2 YSLEER. CDR3 length: 19 residues. The DNA for the CDR3 is TGCGCCAGCAGCCAAGGGACTAGCGGGAGAGGGCTGTTATACAATGAGCAGTTCTTC. It translates to CASSQGTSGRGLLYNEQFF.

A few counts support this clonotype. The chain joins TRBV20-1 to TRBJ2-3; tentative D call: TRBD1 (7 bases). Trimming took off 6 bases at V and 1 base at J, with 17 bases between the two ends. The germline CDR1 and CDR2 sequences are DFQATT and SNEGSKA (reference sequence). The CDR3 spans 15 residues. The CDR3 DNA follows: TGCAGTGCGACCCGACTAGGGGGCCGCACAGATACGCAGTATTTT. Encoded protein: CSATRLGGRTDTQYF.

The chain has TRBV20-1 and TRBJ2-7, with 8 positions matching TRBD2. Germline loops: CDR1 DFQATT, CDR2 SNEGSKA (reference sequence). V shed 5 bases, J shed 5 bases, and the junction held 11 bases outside the gene matches. The CDR3 has 14 amino acids. CDR3 sequence (DNA): TGCAGTGCTCCACCCACTAGCGGACTTAACGAGCAGTACTTC. Translation: CSAPPTSGLNEQYF.

This sequence joins TRBV12-3 or TRBV12-4 and TRBJ2-1; perhaps D is TRBD1 or TRBD2 (5 bases each). This CDR3 region has 12 residues. With 6 bases removed from V and 15 bases from J, the gap between germline ends came to 18 bases. CDR3 DNA: TGTGCCAGCAGCCCCCGGGACGGACTTATGTTCTTC. Its translation: CASSPRDGLMFF.

The gene calls are TRBV20-1 and TRBJ1-4; tentative D call: TRBD1 (5 bases). CDR1 is DFQATT, CDR2 SNEGSKA, per germline (reference sequence). The CDR3 is 13 amino acids. V lost 0 bases to trimming and J lost 6 bases, with 8 bases between them. The chain's CDR3 is CSARDVGDEKLFF. Written as DNA, the CDR3 is TGCAGTGCTAGAGATGTGGGGGATGAAAAACTGTTTTTT.

In the case of this clonotype: Given the absence of the conserved phenylalanine or tryptophan at the CDR3 end, a read error is likely. The chain has TRBV11-2 and TRBJ1-1; no clear D. Trimming shortened V by 4 bases and J by 1 base, and 7 bases separated the two germline ends. The germline CDR1 and CDR2 sequences are SGHAT and FQNNGV. The CDR3 has 13 residues. The CDR3 loop is CASSWRANTEAFS. The CDR3, as DNA: TGTGCCAGCAGCTGGCGCGCGAACACTGAAGCTTTCTCT.

This clonotype was found many times. The chain uses TRBV7-2 and TRBJ1-2; 8 bases line up with TRBD1. With V trimmed by 3 bases and J by 2 bases, 2 bases remained unmatched. The length of the CDR3 is 14 residues. In germline, CDR1 is SGHTA, CDR2 FQGNSA. The CDR3, as DNA: TGTGCCAGCAGCTTTGACAGGGGAAACTATGGCTACACCTTC. It specifies CASSFDRGNYGYTF.

The CDR3 DNA follows: TGTGCCAGCAGTTACCCCGGACGCACAGATACGCAGTATTTT. It codes for CASSYPGRTDTQYF. The chain couples TRBV6-2 or TRBV6-3 to TRBJ2-3; no clear D. V was shortened by 2 bases and J by 1 base, with 7 bases between the two germline ends. CDR1 MNHEY and CDR2 SVGEGT come from the germline V gene. The CDR3 extends over 14 amino acids.

The gene calls are TRBV5-1 and TRBJ2-1; TRBD2 matches at 13 bases. Germline CDR1 is SGHRS and CDR2 is YFSETQ. The CDR3 runs 15 residues. J gave up 6 bases and V 4 bases, and 4 bases lay outside the gene matches. The CDR3 is CASSQTSGGTNEQFF. In nucleotides, the CDR3 is TGCGCCAGCAGCCAGACTAGCGGGGGGACCAATGAGCAGTTCTTC.

This clonotype occurred a few times. V is TRBV5-5 and J is TRBJ2-7; TRBD1 aligns across 9 bases. This CDR3 has 12 amino acids. With V trimmed by 3 bases and J by 5 bases, 0 bases remained unmatched. Germline V CDR1 and CDR2: SGHKS, YYEKEE (reference sequence). The DNA for the CDR3 is TGTGCCAGCAGCTGGACAGGGGACGAGCAGTACTTC. Encoded protein: CASSWTGDEQYF.

In its sample, this clonotype was seen many times. V usage is TRBV5-4 and J usage is TRBJ1-3; D is unclear. The ends were cut back, 2 bases at V and 3 bases at J, with 12 bases in the middle. Germline V gives CDR1 SGHNT, CDR2 YYREEE (reference sequence). The CDR3 has 15 residues. The CDR3 spells CASSFSGVIGNTIYF. In DNA, the CDR3 is TGTGCCAGCAGCTTTTCCGGCGTAATTGGAAACACCATATATTTT. The whole variable domain, remainder taken from reference TRBV5-4 and TRBJ1-3, is ETGVTQSPTHLIKTRGQQVTLRCSSQSGHNTVSWYQQALGQGPQFIFQYYREEENGRGNFPPRFSGLQFPNYSSELNVNALELDDSALYLCASSFSGVIGNTIYFGEGSWLTVV.

Ten or more counts support this clonotype. The chain employs TRBV7-4 and TRBJ2-4; no clear D gene. With 2 bases removed from V and 10 bases from J, the gap between germline ends came to 18 bases. The CDR3 spans 15 residues. Per germline, CDR1 SGHVT and CDR2 SQSDAQ. The CDR3 bases are TGTGCCAGCAGCTTATTCACGGTAGACGGAAAGATTCAGTACTTC. This sequence encodes CASSLFTVDGKIQYF.

This clonotype was recorded many times. The rearrangement uses TRBV7-2 and TRBJ2-3, with D tentatively TRBD2 (6 bases). This CDR3 contains 13 residues. V lost 1 base, J lost 4 bases, and 6 bases lay in between. CDR1 and CDR2 (germline): SGHTA, FQGNSA. The CDR3 bases are TGTGCCAGCAGCTTAGGGGGGGCAGATACGCAGTATTTT. Its translation: CASSLGGADTQYF.

V is TRBV6-2 or TRBV6-3 and J is TRBJ2-2; 13 bases line up with TRBD2. V lost 4 bases, J lost 7 bases, and 6 bases stayed unmatched. The length of the CDR3 is 16 residues. Per germline, CDR1 MNHEY and CDR2 SVGEGT. The CDR3 is CASSSGLAGVNGELFF. CDR3 DNA: TGTGCCAGCAGTTCCGGACTAGCGGGAGTAAACGGGGAGCTGTTTTTT.

This clonotype was observed many times. This sequence joins TRBV7-2 and TRBJ2-7; TRBD1 might be the D (6 bases). There are 16 residues in the CDR3. Germline CDR1 is SGHTA and CDR2 is FQGNSA. V was clipped by 1 base and J by 0 bases, with 13 bases between them. The CDR3 here is CASSLDRAQISYEQYF. The CDR3 DNA is TGTGCCAGCAGCTTAGACAGGGCCCAAATCTCCTACGAGCAGTACTTC.

The sample holds many counts of this clonotype. One end of the junction does not line up with germline, which may come from a read error. The chain combines TRBV7-6 with TRBJ1-3; TRBD1 might be the D (5 bases). Germline-derived CDR1 and CDR2 are SGHVS and FNYEAQ. The CDR3 spans 15 residues. The CDR3 reads CASSLAGGAGNTIYF. In DNA form, the CDR3 reads TGTGCCAGCAGCCTAGCGGGAGGGGCTGGAAACACCATATATTTT.

The chain uses TRBV10-3 and TRBJ2-1, with TRBD2 matching over 13 bases. The CDR3 extends over 15 amino acids. V lost 0 bases, J lost 13 bases, and 6 bases stayed unmatched. Germline-derived CDR1 and CDR2 are ENHRY and SYGVKD. This chain's CDR3 is CAISESTSGGAEQFF. Written as DNA, the CDR3 is TGTGCCATCAGTGAGTCAACTAGCGGGGGGGCCGAACAGTTCTTC.

Regarding this clonotype: A read error may produce the germline difference seen at one junction end. The chain's CDR3 is CVSSPPYNSPLHF. In DNA form, the CDR3 reads TGTGTCAGCTCACCACCTTACAATTCACCCCTCCACTTT. V usage is TRBV18 and J usage is TRBJ1-6; D remains ambiguous. The CDR3 is 13 amino acids. Germline lookup yields CDR1 KGHSH and CDR2 LQKENI.

This clonotype was observed many times. This rearrangement joins TRBV4-2 to TRBJ2-2; 11 bases align to TRBD2. Trimming at V came to 1 base and at J to 2 bases, leaving 9 bases not matched to a gene. Germline lookup yields CDR1 LGHNA and CDR2 YNFKEQ. CDR3 length: 19 residues. The CDR3 region is CASSQGKASGGLNTGELFF. The DNA for the CDR3 is TGTGCCAGCAGCCAAGGAAAGGCTAGCGGGGGGCTAAACACCGGGGAGCTGTTTTTT.

V and J are TRBV5-1 and TRBJ1-1; D gene ambiguous. The CDR3 is 16 residues long. Germline CDR1 SGHRS, CDR2 YFSETQ. V lost 2 bases and J lost 0, with 14 bases in between. The CDR3 is CASSFPEDHMNTEAFF. The DNA of the CDR3 is TGCGCCAGCAGCTTCCCGGAAGATCACATGAACACTGAAGCTTTCTTT.

This clonotype showed up many times. The chain carries TRBV19 and TRBJ1-6, with D unclear. The CDR3 contains 13 residues. Germline assignment: CDR1 LNHDA and CDR2 SQIVND (reference sequence). V was pared by 5 bases and J by 7 bases, with 9 bases between. In nucleotides, the CDR3 is TGTGCCAGTAGTCTGGGGATGAATTCACCCCTCCACTTT. Its protein is CASSLGMNSPLHF.

This clonotype was observed many times. The chain joins TRBV12-3 or TRBV12-4 to TRBJ1-2; possible D gene TRBD1, 6 bases. V was cut by 5 bases and J by 7 bases, with 11 bases left in between. The CDR3 length is 12 residues. CDR3 loop: CASSPDRTGYTF. The CDR3 DNA sequence: TGTGCCAGCAGTCCTGACAGGACTGGCTACACCTTC.

The sample holds a few counts of this clonotype. V gene TRBV27 combines with J gene TRBJ2-7; 8 bases match TRBD1. This CDR3 has 14 amino acids. The germline V gene has CDR1 MNHEY and CDR2 SMNVEV (reference sequence). Losses at the gene ends were 1 base for V and 3 bases for J; bases not matched to a gene: 2. The DNA for the CDR3 is TGTGCCAGCAGTTTATGGGGACAGGTCTACGAGCAGTACTTC. Translation gives CASSLWGQVYEQYF.